This T cell receptor beta chain comes out of a study of T cells after yellow fever vaccination. This CDR3 has 11 amino acids. V dropped 5 bases and J dropped 6 bases, with 8 bases sitting between them. CDR1 and CDR2 (germline): MNHEY, SVGAGI. MiXCR, applied by TCRdb to the 5' RACE reads, yields one record per CDR3 protein. The sample contains a few hundred thousand distinct CDR3 sequences, roughly 7.2% of which appear only once. This clonotype appeared a few times. The sample here was CD4+ T cells sorted from PBMCs, taken 15 days after the yellow fever booster vaccination. This chain joins TRBV6-5 and TRBJ2-7; D not resolved. The clonotype originates from a man aged 30-40 years who received the YFV17D yellow fever vaccine. In nucleotides, the CDR3 is TGTGCCAGCAGTCGCCCCCCCGAGCAGTACTTC. Its translation: CASSRPPEQYF.